This T cell receptor beta chain was captured in a study of OX40 agonist ivuxolimab in advanced cancers. Study background: Patients treated during dose escalation were battling hepatocellular carcinoma, melanoma, renal cell or head and neck cancer. Partial responses were achieved by three patients: one hepatocellular carcinoma, two cutaneous melanoma.

CDR1 SGHKS and CDR2 YYEKEE come from the germline V gene (reference sequence). This CDR3 is 14 amino acids long. Trimming shortened V by 4 bases and J by 6 bases, and 14 bases separated the two germline ends. Turning to this clone: What it recognizes is unknown.

Study-wide points: CD8+ T cells averaged more expanded clones than CD4+. Antigen specificity was not determined for the expanded peripheral T cells.

Measured with immunoSEQ multiplex PCR; TCRdb has only the in-frame clones, and not every one. In the table there are fewer than 140,000 clones, about nine tenths of which are singletons. The TCR originated in an adult with an advanced solid tumor such as melanoma, head and neck, liver or kidney cancer. Here the sequenced sample was CD4+ or CD8+ T cells sorted from blood, taken in a trial of the OX40 agonist ivuxolimab. The chain links TRBV5-5 to TRBJ1-3; no definite D call. The CDR3 region is CASSQALKENTIYF. CDR3 nucleotide sequence: TGTGCCAGCAGCCAAGCTCTCAAAGAAAACACCATATATTTT.